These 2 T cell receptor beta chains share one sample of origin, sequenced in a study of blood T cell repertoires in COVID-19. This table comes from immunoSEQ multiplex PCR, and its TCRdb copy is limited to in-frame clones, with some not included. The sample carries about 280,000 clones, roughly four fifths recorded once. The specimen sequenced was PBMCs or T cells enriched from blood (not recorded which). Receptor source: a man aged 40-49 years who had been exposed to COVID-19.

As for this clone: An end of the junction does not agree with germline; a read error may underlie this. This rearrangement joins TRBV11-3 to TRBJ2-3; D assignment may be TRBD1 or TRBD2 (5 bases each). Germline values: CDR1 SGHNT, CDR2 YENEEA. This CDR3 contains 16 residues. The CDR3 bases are TGTGCCAGCAGCGTAGAGGGGCAGGGTGGCGCAGATACGCAGTATTTT. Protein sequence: CASSVEGQGGADTQYF.

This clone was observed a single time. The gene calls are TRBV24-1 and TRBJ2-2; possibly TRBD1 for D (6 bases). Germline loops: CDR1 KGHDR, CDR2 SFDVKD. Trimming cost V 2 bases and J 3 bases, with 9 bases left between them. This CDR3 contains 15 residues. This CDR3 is CATSDSPGDTGELFF. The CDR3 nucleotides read TGTGCCACCAGTGATTCCCCAGGGGACACCGGGGAGCTGTTTTTT.